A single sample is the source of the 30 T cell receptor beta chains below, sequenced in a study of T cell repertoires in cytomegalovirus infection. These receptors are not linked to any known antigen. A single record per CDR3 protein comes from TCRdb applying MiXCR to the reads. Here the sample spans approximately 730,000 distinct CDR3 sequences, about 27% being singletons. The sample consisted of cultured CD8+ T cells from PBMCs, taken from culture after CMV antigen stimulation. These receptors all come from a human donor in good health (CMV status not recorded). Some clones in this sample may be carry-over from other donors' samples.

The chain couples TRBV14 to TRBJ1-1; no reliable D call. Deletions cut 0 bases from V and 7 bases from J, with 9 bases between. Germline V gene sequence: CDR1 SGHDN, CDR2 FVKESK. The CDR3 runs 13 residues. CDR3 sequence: CASSQEMADEAFF. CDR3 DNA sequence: TGTGCCAGCAGCCAAGAGATGGCAGATGAAGCTTTCTTT.

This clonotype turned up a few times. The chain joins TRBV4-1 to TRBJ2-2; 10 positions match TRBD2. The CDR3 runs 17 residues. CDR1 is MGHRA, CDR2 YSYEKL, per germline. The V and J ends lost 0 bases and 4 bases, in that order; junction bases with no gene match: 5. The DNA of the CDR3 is TGCGCCAGCAGCCAAGAAGGACTAGCGGTTTCCACCGGGGAGCTGTTTTTT. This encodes CASSQEGLAVSTGELFF.

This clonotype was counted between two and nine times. CDR3 region: CASSLSWLENEQFF. CDR3 DNA: TGTGCCAGCAGTTTATCTTGGCTAGAAAATGAGCAGTTCTTC. This chain uses TRBV27 with TRBJ2-1; unclear D gene. There are 14 residues in the CDR3. Germline-derived CDR1 and CDR2 are MNHEY and SMNVEV (reference sequence). V shed 0 bases and J shed 7 bases, with 10 bases lying between them.

CDR3 residues: CASSQTQGPIPNEQFF. Written as DNA, the CDR3 is TGTGCCAGCAGTCAGACACAGGGCCCGATCCCCAATGAGCAGTTCTTC. V is TRBV6-1 and J is TRBJ2-1; possible D gene TRBD1, 6 bases. Germline V CDR1 and CDR2: MNHNS, SASEGT. V lost 5 bases and J 6 bases, leaving 20 bases between the germline ends. The length of the CDR3 is 16 residues.

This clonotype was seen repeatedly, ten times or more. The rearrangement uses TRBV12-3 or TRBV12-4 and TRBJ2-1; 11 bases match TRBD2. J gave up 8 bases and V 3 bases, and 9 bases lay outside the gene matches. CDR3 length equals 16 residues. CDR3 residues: CASSFSLAGGPYEQFF. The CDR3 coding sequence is TGTGCCAGCAGTTTTTCCTTAGCGGGGGGGCCCTATGAGCAGTTCTTC.

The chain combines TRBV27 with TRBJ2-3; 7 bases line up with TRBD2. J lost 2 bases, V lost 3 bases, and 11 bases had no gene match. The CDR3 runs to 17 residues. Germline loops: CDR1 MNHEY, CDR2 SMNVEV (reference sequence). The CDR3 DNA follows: TGTGCCAGCAGTTTTTTACCTAGCGGCTATTACACAGATACGCAGTATTTT. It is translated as CASSFLPSGYYTDTQYF.

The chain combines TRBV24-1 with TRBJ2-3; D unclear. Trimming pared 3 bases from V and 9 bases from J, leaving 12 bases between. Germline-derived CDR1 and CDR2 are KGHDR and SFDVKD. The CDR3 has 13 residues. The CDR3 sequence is CATSDAGGWTQYF. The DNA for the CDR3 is TGTGCCACCAGTGATGCCGGTGGATGGACGCAGTATTTT.

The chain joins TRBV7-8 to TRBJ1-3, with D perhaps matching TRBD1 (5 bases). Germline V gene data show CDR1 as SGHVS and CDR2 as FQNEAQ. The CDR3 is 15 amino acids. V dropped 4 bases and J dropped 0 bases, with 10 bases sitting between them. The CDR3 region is CASSSGDFSGNTIYF. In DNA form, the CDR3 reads TGTGCCAGCAGCTCGGGGGACTTCTCTGGAAACACCATATATTTT.

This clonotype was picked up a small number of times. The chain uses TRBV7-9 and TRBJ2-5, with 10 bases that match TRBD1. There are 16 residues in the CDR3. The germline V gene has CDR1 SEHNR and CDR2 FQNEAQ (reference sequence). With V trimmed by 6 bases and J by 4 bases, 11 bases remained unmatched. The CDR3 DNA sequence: TGTGCCAGCAGGTACATCGGACAGGGGGAAAGAGAGACCCAGTACTTC. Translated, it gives CASRYIGQGERETQYF.

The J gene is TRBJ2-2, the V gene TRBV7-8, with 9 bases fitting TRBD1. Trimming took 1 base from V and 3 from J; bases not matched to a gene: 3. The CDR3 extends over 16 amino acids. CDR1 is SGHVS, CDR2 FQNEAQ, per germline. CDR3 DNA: TGTGCCAGCAGCTTAGAACAGGGGGCCGACACCGGGGAGCTGTTTTTT. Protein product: CASSLEQGADTGELFF. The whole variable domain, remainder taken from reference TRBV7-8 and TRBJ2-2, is GAGVSQSPRYKVAKRGQDVALRCDPISGHVSLFWYQQALGQGPEFLTYFQNEAQLDKSGLPSDRFFAERPEGSVSTLKIQRTQQEDSAVYLCASSLEQGADTGELFFGEGSRLTVL.

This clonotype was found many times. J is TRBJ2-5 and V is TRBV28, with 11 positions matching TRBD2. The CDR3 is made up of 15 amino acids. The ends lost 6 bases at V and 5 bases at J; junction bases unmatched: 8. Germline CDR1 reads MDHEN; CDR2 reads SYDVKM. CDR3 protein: CASRFRLAGWETQYF. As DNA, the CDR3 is TGTGCCAGCAGGTTCCGACTAGCGGGGTGGGAGACCCAGTACTTC.

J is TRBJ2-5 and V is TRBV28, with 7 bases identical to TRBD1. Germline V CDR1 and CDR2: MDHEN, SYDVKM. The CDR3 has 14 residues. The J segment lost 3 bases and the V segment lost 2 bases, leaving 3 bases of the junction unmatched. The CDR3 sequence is CASSLAGQEETQYF. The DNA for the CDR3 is TGTGCCAGCAGTTTAGCCGGACAGGAAGAGACCCAGTACTTC.

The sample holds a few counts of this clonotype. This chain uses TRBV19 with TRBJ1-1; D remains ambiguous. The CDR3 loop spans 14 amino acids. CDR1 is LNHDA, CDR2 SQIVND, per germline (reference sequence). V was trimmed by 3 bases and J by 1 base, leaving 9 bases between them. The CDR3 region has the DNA TGTGCCAGTAGTATCCTTGCAGCGAACACTGAAGCTTTCTTT. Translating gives CASSILAANTEAFF.

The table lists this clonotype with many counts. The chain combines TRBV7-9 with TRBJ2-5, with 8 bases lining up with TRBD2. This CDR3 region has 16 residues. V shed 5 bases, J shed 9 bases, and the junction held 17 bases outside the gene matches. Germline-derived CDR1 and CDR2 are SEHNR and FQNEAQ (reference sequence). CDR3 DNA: TGTGCCAGCAGCGCCCCGGGTAGCGGGGCGGAAGCGGCCCAGTACTTC. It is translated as CASSAPGSGAEAAQYF.

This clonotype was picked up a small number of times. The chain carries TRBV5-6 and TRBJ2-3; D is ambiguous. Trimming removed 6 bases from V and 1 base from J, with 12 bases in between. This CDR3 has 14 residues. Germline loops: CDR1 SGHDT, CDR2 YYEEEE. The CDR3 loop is CASTPRYRTDTQYF. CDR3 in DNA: TGTGCCAGCACCCCTCGGTACCGCACAGATACGCAGTATTTT.

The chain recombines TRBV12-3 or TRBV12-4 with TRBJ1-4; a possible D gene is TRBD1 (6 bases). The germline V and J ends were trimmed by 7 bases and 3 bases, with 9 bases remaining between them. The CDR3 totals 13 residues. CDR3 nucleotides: TGTGCCAGCACGGACAGTTCTAATGAAAAACTGTTTTTT. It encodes CASTDSSNEKLFF.

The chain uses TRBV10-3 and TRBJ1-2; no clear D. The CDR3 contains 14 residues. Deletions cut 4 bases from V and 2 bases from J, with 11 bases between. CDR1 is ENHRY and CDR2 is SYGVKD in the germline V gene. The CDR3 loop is CAISVGTDNYGYTF. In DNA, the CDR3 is TGTGCCATCAGTGTTGGAACAGACAACTATGGCTACACCTTC.

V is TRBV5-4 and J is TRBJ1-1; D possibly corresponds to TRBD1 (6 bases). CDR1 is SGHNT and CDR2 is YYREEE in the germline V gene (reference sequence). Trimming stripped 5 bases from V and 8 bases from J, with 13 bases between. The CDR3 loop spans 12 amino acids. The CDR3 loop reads CASSKGDPEAFF. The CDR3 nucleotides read TGTGCCAGCAGTAAGGGGGACCCCGAAGCTTTCTTT. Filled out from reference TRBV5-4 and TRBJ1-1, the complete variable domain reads ETGVTQSPTHLIKTRGQQVTLRCSSQSGHNTVSWYQQALGQGPQFIFQYYREEENGRGNFPPRFSGLQFPNYSSELNVNALELDDSALYLCASSKGDPEAFFGQGTRLTVV.

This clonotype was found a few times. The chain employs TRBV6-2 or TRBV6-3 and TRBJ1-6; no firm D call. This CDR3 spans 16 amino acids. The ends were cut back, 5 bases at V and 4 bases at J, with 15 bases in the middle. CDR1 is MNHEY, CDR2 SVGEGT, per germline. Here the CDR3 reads CASSQRRVEYNSPLHF. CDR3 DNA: TGTGCCAGCAGTCAGCGGAGGGTCGAATATAATTCACCCCTCCACTTT.

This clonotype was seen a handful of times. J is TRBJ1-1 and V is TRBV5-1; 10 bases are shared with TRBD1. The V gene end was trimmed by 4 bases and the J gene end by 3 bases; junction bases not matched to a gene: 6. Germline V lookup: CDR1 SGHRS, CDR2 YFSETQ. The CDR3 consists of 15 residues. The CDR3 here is CASSQRQGAYTEAFF. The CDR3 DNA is TGCGCCAGCAGCCAACGACAGGGGGCATACACTGAAGCTTTCTTT.

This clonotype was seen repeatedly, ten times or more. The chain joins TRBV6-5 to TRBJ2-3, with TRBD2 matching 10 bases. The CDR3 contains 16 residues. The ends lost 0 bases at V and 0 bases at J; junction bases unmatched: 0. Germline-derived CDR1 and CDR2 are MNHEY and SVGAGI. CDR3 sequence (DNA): TGTGCCAGCAGTTACTCACTAGCGGGGAGCACAGATACGCAGTATTTT. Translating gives CASSYSLAGSTDTQYF.

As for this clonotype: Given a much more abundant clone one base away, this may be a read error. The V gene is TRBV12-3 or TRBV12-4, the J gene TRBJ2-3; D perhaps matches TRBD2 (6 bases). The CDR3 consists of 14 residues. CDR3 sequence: CASSLVLATDAQYF. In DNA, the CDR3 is TGTGCCAGCAGTTTAGTACTAGCTACAGATGCGCAGTATTTT.

CDR3 DNA: TGTGCCTCCCATACGGCAGGGGGAATGAACACTGAAGCTTTCTTT. Amino acids: CASHTAGGMNTEAFF. The genes are TRBV10-3 and TRBJ1-1; 7 bases agree with TRBD1. V was clipped by 11 bases and J by 0 bases; unmatched bases: 12. CDR1 ENHRY and CDR2 SYGVKD come from the germline V gene. The CDR3 spans 15 residues.

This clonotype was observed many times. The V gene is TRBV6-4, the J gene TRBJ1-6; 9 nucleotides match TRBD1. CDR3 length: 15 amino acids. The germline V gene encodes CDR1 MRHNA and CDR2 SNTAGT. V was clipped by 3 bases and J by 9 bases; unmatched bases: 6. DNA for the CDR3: TGTGCCAGCAGTGATGTCGGGACAGGGTTTTCACCCCTCCACTTT. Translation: CASSDVGTGFSPLHF.

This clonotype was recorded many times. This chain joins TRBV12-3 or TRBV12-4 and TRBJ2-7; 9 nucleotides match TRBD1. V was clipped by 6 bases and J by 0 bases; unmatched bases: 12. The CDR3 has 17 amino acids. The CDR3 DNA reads TGTGCCAGCAGCCTCTCCGGACAGGGGTTTAGCTCCTACGAGCAGTACGTC. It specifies CASSLSGQGFSSYEQYV.

CDR3 nucleotide sequence: TGTGCCACCAGCAGACCCGGATCCCCCTACCACGAGCAGTACTTC. It yields the protein CATSRPGSPYHEQYF. The chain links TRBV15 to TRBJ2-7; D is uncertain. V was shortened by 2 bases and J by 5 bases, with 16 bases between the two germline ends. Germline-derived CDR1 and CDR2 are LNHNV and YYDKDF (reference sequence). This CDR3 comprises 15 residues.

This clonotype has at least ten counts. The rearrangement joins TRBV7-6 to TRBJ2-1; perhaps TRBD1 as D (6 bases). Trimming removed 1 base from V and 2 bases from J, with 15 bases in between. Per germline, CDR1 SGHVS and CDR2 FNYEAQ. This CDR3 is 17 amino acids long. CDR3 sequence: CASSLGAGDSPYNEQFF. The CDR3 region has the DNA TGTGCCAGCAGCTTAGGGGCAGGGGATTCCCCCTACAATGAGCAGTTCTTC.

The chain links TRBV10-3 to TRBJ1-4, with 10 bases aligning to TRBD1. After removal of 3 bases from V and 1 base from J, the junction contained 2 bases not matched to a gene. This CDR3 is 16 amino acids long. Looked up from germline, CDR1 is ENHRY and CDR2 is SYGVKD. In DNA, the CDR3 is TGTGCCATCAGTGACGGACAGGGGGTAACTAATGAAAAACTGTTTTTT. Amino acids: CAISDGQGVTNEKLFF.

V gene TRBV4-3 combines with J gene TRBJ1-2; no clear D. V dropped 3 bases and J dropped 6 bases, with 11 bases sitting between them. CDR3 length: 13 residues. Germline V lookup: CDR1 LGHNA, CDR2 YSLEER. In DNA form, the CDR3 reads TGCGCCAGCAGCCAGGGAGGACGGCATGGCTACACCTTC. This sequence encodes CASSQGGRHGYTF.

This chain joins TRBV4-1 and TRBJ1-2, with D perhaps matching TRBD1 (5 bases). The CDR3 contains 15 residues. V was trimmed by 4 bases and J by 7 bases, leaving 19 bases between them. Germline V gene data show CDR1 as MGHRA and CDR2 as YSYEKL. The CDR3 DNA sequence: TGCGCCAGCAGCCCCGGCTCCGACAGCTTGGGTGGCTACACCTTC. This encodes CASSPGSDSLGGYTF.